This TCR beta chain was identified during a study of metastatic and nonmetastatic thyroid tumors. Study-level information: Repertoire data that came from the blood and tumor or nodule tissue of malignant and benign thyroid patients were compared.

Broader study findings: When malignant thyroid tumors were compared with benign nodules, TCR beta diversity was reportedly significantly higher in the malignant tumors. This held in both blood and tumor samples.

The V end lost 6 bases, the J end lost 1 base, and 14 bases lay between the germline ends. The CDR3 covers 15 residues. Germline CDR1 and CDR2: MDHEN and SYDVKM. This clone was seen repeatedly, ten times or more. No antigen is known for it. Until they underwent thyroid surgery, no patient had received any treatment. In the original processing: Researchers built a distant-metastasis classifier for papillary thyroid cancer that drew on CDR3 differences across clinicopathological groups. Through MiXCR, TCRdb re-clonotyped the PCR reads. The V and J calls were not made by the authors but by TCRdb's processing. The table includes about 64,000 clones, 15% to 20% detected once.

This sequence originates from a male donor with papillary thyroid cancer or a benign thyroid nodule (not recorded which). Some clones in this sample may be carry-over from other donors' samples. Sequenced material: blood. The rearrangement uses TRBV28 and TRBJ2-3; D gene unclear. CDR3 sequence: CASSPLLTRTDTQYF. The CDR3 nucleotides read TGTGCCAGCAGCCCCCTTTTAACACGCACAGATACGCAGTATTTT.